This TCR beta chain was found in a study of early T cells in non-severe SARS-CoV-2 infection. Study-wide context: Chains were not paired, and sequencing was done on bulk RNA from unsorted whole blood.

Study-wide results and limits: The VDJdb matching leaned toward anti-spike CD8 responses and overlooked private and CD4 specificities.

This clonotype has ten or more counts. Its antigen is still unknown. Trimming pared 0 bases from V and 4 bases from J, leaving 7 bases between. Germline lookup yields CDR1 KGHSH and CDR2 LQKENI. This CDR3 is built from 14 residues. Individual cDNA molecules each received unique molecular identifiers attached to them. One entry per CDR3 protein, called by TCRdb with MiXCR from the 5' RACE reads. The data contain about 48,000 distinct CDR3 sequences, around 7.7% of them singletons. Input material: whole blood. The clonotype comes from an adult who was a healthcare worker with PCR-confirmed SARS-CoV-2 infection or an uninfected control (not recorded which). The chain links TRBV18 to TRBJ2-1, with D possibly matching TRBD1 (6 bases). CDR3 loop: CASSPPRGYNEQFF. The CDR3 DNA reads TGTGCCAGCTCACCACCGAGGGGGTACAATGAGCAGTTCTTC. The variable domain in full, with the rest retrieved from reference TRBV18 and TRBJ2-1, is NAGVMQNPRHLVRRRGQEARLRCSPMKGHSHVYWYRQLPEEGLKFMVYLQKENIIDESGMPKERFSAEFPKEGPSILRIQQVVRGDSAAYFCASSPPRGYNEQFFGPGTRLTVL.